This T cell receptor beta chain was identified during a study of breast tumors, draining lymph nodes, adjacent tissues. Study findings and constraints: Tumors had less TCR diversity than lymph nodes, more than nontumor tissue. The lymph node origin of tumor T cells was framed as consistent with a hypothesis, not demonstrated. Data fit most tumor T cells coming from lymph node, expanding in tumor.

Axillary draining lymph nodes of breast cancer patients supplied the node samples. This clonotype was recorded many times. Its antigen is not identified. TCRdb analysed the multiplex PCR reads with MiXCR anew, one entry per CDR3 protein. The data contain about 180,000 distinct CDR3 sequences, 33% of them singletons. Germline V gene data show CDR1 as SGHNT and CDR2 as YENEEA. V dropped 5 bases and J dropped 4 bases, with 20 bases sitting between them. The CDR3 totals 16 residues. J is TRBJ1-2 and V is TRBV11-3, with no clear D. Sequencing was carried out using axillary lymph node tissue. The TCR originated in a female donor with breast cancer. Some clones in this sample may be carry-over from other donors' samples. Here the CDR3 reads CASSLGWGFLVYGYTF. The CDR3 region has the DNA TGTGCCAGCAGCCTTGGGTGGGGATTTTTGGTCTATGGCTACACCTTC.